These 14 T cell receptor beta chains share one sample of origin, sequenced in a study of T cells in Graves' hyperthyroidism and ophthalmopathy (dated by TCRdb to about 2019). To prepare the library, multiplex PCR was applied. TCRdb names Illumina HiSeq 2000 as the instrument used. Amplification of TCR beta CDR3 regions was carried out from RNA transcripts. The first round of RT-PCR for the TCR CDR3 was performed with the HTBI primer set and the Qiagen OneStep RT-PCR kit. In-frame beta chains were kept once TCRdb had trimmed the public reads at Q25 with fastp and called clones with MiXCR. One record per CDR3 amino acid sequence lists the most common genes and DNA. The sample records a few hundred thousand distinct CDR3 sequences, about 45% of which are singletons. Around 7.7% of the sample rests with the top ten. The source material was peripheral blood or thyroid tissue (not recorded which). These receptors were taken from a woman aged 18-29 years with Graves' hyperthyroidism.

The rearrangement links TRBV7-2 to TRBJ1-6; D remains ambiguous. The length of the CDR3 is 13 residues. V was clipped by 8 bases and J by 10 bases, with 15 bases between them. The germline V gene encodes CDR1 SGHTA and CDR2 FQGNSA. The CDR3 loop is CASGREKGSPLHF. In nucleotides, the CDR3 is TGTGCCAGCGGGCGGGAAAAAGGATCACCCCTCCACTTT.

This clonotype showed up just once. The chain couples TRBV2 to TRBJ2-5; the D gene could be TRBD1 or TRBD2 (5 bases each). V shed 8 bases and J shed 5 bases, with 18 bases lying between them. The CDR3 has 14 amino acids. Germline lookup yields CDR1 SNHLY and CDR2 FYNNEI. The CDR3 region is CASLPGTAAETQYF. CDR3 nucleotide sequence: TGTGCCAGCCTTCCAGGGACGGCCGCGGAGACCCAGTACTTC.

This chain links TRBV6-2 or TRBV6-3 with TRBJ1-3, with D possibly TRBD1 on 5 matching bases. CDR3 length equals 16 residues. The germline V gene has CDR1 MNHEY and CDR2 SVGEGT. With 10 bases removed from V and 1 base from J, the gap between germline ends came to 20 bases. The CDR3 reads CAIMSDRSSSGNTIYF. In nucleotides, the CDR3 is TGTGCCATCATGAGCGACAGATCATCATCTGGAAACACCATATATTTT.

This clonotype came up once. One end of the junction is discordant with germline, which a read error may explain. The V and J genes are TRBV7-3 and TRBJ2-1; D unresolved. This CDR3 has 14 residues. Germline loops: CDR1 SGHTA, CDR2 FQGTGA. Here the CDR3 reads CASSLTHNHNKQFF. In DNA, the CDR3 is TGTGCCAGCAGCTTAACGCACAATCACAATAAGCAGTTCTTC.

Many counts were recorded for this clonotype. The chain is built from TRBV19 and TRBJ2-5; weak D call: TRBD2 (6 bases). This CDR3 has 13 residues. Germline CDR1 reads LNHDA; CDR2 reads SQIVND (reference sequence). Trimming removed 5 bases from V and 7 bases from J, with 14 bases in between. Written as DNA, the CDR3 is TGTGCCAGTAGTCCCGGGGGACCAGGGACCCAGTACTTC. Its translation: CASSPGGPGTQYF. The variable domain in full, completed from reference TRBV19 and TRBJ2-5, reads DGGITQSPKYLFRKEGQNVTLSCEQNLNHDAMYWYRQDPGQGLRLIYYSQIVNDFQKGDIAEGYSVSREKKESFPLTVTSAQKNPTAFYLCASSPGGPGTQYFGPGTRLLVL.

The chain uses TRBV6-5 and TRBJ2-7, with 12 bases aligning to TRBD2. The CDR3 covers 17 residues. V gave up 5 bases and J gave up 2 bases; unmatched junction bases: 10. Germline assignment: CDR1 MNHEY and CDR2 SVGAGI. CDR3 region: CASSRSRLAGVAYEQYF. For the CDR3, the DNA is TGTGCCAGCAGTAGGAGCCGACTAGCGGGAGTCGCCTACGAGCAGTACTTC.

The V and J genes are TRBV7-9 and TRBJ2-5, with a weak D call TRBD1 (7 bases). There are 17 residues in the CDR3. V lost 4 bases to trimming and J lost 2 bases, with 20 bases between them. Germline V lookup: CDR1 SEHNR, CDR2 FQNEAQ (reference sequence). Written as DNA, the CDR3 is TGTGCCAGCAGCTACGACAGGGTGCCGGGGGAGCAAGAGACCCAGTACTTC. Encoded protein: CASSYDRVPGEQETQYF.

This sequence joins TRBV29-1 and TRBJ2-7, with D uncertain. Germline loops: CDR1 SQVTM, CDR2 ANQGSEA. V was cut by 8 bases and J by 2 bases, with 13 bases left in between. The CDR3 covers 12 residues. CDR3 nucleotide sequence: TGCAGCTTATCGAGAACTACCTACGAGCAGTACTTC. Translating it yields CSLSRTTYEQYF.

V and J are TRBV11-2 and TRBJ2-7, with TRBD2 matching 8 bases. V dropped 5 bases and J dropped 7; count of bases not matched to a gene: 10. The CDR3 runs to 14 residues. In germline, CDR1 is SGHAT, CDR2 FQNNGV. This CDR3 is CASSPQRERNEQYF. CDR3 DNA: TGTGCCAGCAGCCCACAGCGGGAGCGCAATGAGCAGTACTTC. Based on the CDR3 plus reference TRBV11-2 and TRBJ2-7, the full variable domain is EAGVAQSPRYKIIEKRQSVAFWCNPISGHATLYWYQQILGQGPKLLIQFQNNGVVDDSQLPKDRFSAERLKGVDSTLKIQPAKLEDSAVYLCASSPQRERNEQYFGPGTRLTVT.

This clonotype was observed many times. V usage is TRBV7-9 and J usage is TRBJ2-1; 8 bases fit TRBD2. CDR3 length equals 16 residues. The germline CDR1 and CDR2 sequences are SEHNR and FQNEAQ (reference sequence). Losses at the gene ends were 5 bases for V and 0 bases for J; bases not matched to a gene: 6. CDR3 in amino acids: CASSPLSGSSYNEQFF. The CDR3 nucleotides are TGTGCCAGCAGCCCCCTGAGCGGGAGCTCCTACAATGAGCAGTTCTTC.

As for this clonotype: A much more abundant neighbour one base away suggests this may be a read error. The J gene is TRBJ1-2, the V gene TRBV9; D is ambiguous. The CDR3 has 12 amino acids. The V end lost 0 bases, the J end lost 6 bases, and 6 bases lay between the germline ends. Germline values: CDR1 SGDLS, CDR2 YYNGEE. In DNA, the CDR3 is TGTGCCAGCAGCGTAGCCGGCCATGGCTACACCTTC. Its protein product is CASSVAGHGYTF. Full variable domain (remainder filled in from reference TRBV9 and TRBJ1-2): DSGVTQTPKHLITATGQRVTLRCSPRSGDLSVYWYQQSLDQGLQFLIQYYNGEERAKGNILERFSAQQFPDLHSELNLSSLELGDSALYFCASSVAGHGYTFGSGTRLTVV.

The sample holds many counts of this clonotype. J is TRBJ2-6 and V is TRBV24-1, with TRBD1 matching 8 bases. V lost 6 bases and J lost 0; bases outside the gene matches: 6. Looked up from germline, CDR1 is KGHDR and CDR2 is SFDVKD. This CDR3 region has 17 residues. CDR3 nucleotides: TGTGCCACCAGTATGGGACAGGAAGCCTCTGGGGCCAACGTCCTGACTTTC. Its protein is CATSMGQEASGANVLTF.

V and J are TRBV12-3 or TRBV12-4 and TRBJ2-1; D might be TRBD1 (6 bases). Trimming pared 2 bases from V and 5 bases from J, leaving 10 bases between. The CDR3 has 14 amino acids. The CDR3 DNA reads TGTGCCAGCAGTTTACGACAGGCTAACAATGAGCAGTTCTTC. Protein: CASSLRQANNEQFF.

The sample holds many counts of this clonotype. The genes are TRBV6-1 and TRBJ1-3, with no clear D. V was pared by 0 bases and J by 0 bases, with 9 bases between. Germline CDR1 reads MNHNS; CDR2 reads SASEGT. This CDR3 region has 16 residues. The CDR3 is CASSEAPESSGNTIYF. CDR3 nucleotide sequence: TGTGCCAGCAGTGAAGCGCCGGAGAGCTCTGGAAACACCATATATTTT.